These 16 T cell receptor beta chains originate from one sample sequenced in a study of blood T cell repertoires in COVID-19. The method was immunoSEQ multiplex PCR; TCRdb's version includes in-frame clones alone and lacks a portion of them. The table includes roughly 180,000 clones, 80% to 85% detected once. The specimen sequenced was peripheral blood. The receptors here all came from a woman aged 80 or older with COVID-19, enrolled during active disease.

The V gene is TRBV28, the J gene TRBJ1-2; unclear D gene. The CDR3 runs to 13 residues. Trimming cost V 2 bases and J 5 bases, with 9 bases left between them. The germline V gene encodes CDR1 MDHEN and CDR2 SYDVKM. In DNA form, the CDR3 reads TGTGCCAGCAGTTTAAGTGCTAGGTATGGCTACACCTTC. Its protein product is CASSLSARYGYTF.

CDR3 amino acids: CASSPRTSGRSEQYF. DNA for the CDR3: TGTGCCAGCAGTCCCCGGACTAGCGGGAGGAGCGAGCAGTACTTC. The gene calls are TRBV28 and TRBJ2-7, with 14 bases aligning to TRBD2. The CDR3 length is 15 residues. V dropped 5 bases and J dropped 6; count of bases not matched to a gene: 6. Germline CDR1 is MDHEN and CDR2 is SYDVKM.

The chain recombines TRBV4-3 with TRBJ1-5, with 8 bases fitting TRBD1. V gave up 4 bases and J gave up 0 bases; unmatched junction bases: 14. Germline-derived CDR1 and CDR2 are LGHNA and YSLEER. The CDR3 length is 19 residues. CDR3: CASSRSLDRGGYSNQPQHF. Written as DNA, the CDR3 is TGCGCCAGCAGCCGTAGCCTAGACAGGGGCGGGTATAGCAATCAGCCCCAGCATTTT.

This chain uses TRBV4-3 with TRBJ1-6; possibly TRBD1 for D (6 bases). This CDR3 is built from 15 residues. The germline gives CDR1 LGHNA, CDR2 YSLEER. The V end was cut by 4 bases, the J end by 7 bases, with 14 bases between. In DNA form, the CDR3 reads TGCGCCAGCAGCCCCTACACAGGGCCCAATTCACCCCTCCACTTT. Translation: CASSPYTGPNSPLHF.

In its sample, this clone was seen once. The rearrangement uses TRBV4-2 and TRBJ1-2; D uncertain. V gave up 0 bases and J gave up 5 bases, with 16 bases separating them. The germline V gene encodes CDR1 LGHNA and CDR2 YNFKEQ. The CDR3 runs 16 residues. Written as DNA, the CDR3 is TGTGCCAGCAGCCAAGACTGGGTCTTGGAGGGTTATGGCTACACCTTC. This sequence encodes CASSQDWVLEGYGYTF.

V and J are TRBV10-3 and TRBJ1-3; TRBD1 matches at 12 bases. CDR3 size: 20 residues. V dropped 0 bases and J dropped 0; count of bases not matched to a gene: 9. Germline V gene lookup returns CDR1 ENHRY and CDR2 SYGVKD. Written as DNA, the CDR3 is TGTGCCATCAGTGAGTCCCGTGGGACAGGGGGCAGCCGCTCTGGAAACACCATATATTTT. Amino acids: CAISESRGTGGSRSGNTIYF.

This clone was picked up a small number of times. The rearrangement uses TRBV10-3 and TRBJ1-5; 11 nucleotides agree with TRBD1. The germline gives CDR1 ENHRY, CDR2 SYGVKD. The ends lost 6 bases at V and 8 bases at J; junction bases unmatched: 6. This CDR3 spans 14 amino acids. The CDR3 nucleotides are TGTGCCATCAGCGGACAGGGGGCTAGCAAGCCCCAGCATTTT. Translation: CAISGQGASKPQHF.

The chain links TRBV28 to TRBJ1-6; 9 positions agree with TRBD1. CDR1 is MDHEN, CDR2 SYDVKM, per germline. The CDR3 spans 15 residues. J was trimmed by 9 bases and V by 7 bases; bases with no gene match: 10. Here the CDR3 DNA reads TGTGCCAGCAATTACAGGGGACAGGGTATTTCACCCCTCCACTTT. Its translation is CASNYRGQGISPLHF.

The CDR3 coding sequence is TGTGCCAGCAGCTCTCGGACAGGCACCAACACCGGGGAGCTGTTTTTT. Amino acids: CASSSRTGTNTGELFF. The chain carries TRBV7-3 and TRBJ2-2; the match to TRBD1 covers 7 bases. CDR3 size: 16 residues. Germline CDR1 is SGHTA and CDR2 is FQGTGA. With 4 bases clipped from V and 2 bases from J, the junction kept 7 bases outside the gene matches. The variable domain in full, completed from reference TRBV7-3 and TRBJ2-2, reads GAGVSQTPSNKVTEKGKYVELRCDPISGHTALYWYRQSLGQGPEFLIYFQGTGAADDSGLPNDRFFAVRPEGSVSTLKIQRTERGDSAVYLCASSSRTGTNTGELFFGEGSRLTVL.

The chain uses TRBV24-1 and TRBJ2-2; 12 bases agree with TRBD2. This CDR3 region has 16 residues. The germline V gene has CDR1 KGHDR and CDR2 SFDVKD. V was pared by 1 base and J by 6 bases, with 2 bases of the junction left unmatched. CDR3 sequence (DNA): TGTGCCACCAGTGATTTTACTAGCGGGAGGTCCGGGGAGCTGTTTTTT. Translating it yields CATSDFTSGRSGELFF.

The chain recombines TRBV7-8 with TRBJ2-2; 8 nucleotides line up with TRBD1. The CDR3 is 15 amino acids. Germline V lookup: CDR1 SGHVS, CDR2 FQNEAQ. The V gene end was trimmed by 3 bases and the J gene end by 4 bases; junction bases not matched to a gene: 4. This CDR3 reads CASSLRDRSTGELFF. The CDR3 coding sequence is TGTGCCAGCAGCTTGAGGGACAGGAGCACCGGGGAGCTGTTTTTT.

V and J are TRBV10-3 and TRBJ2-3, with TRBD2 matching 7 bases. Germline trimming cut 6 bases from V and 5 bases from J; bases unmatched to any gene: 5. This CDR3 is 13 amino acids long. CDR1 ENHRY and CDR2 SYGVKD come from the germline V gene. CDR3 coding DNA: TGTGCCATCAGGGCTAGCGGCCAAGATACGCAGTATTTT. This sequence encodes CAIRASGQDTQYF.

This chain uses TRBV24-1 with TRBJ2-3, with a tentative D call TRBD2 (7 bases). The CDR3 has 13 amino acids. V was cut by 5 bases and J by 7 bases, with 12 bases left in between. Germline V gene data show CDR1 as KGHDR and CDR2 as SFDVKD. The CDR3 DNA follows: TGTGCCACCAGTGGAGGGGGGGTCAATACGCAGTATTTT. Its translation: CATSGGGVNTQYF.

In this sample, this clone turned up many times. The V and J genes are TRBV24-1 and TRBJ2-7, with TRBD1 matching 8 bases. J lost 5 bases, V lost 0 bases, and 2 bases had no gene match. The length of the CDR3 is 14 residues. Germline loops: CDR1 KGHDR, CDR2 SFDVKD. The CDR3 DNA reads as TGTGCCACCAGTGATTTGGAGACAGGGGACGAGCAGTACTTC. This gives the protein CATSDLETGDEQYF.

This chain links TRBV12-3 or TRBV12-4 with TRBJ1-5; D call uncertain. Trimming removed 5 bases from V and 7 bases from J, with 12 bases in between. The CDR3 loop spans 13 amino acids. The CDR3 loop is CASSLNREQPQHF. CDR3 nucleotide sequence: TGTGCCAGCAGTCTCAACCGAGAGCAGCCCCAGCATTTT.

This clone appeared once. The J gene is TRBJ1-2, the V gene TRBV5-6; D ambiguous. V was cut by 2 bases and J by 7 bases, with 9 bases left in between. The CDR3 sequence is 12 residues long. Germline assignment: CDR1 SGHDT and CDR2 YYEEEE. In DNA form, the CDR3 reads TGTGCCAGCAGCTTAGGCGGGCGTGGCTACACCTTC. It is translated as CASSLGGRGYTF.